This T cell receptor beta chain comes out of a study of cytomegalovirus exposure and HLA in healthy donors. Background on the study: A later analysis reported the approximately 120 validation repertoires used the same platform as the approximately 670 first-cohort repertoires.

On this clone itself: No antigen is known for it.

Study conclusions and caveats: The study found most TCR sequences rare, yet found some public TCRs in many donors. The study put under 200 TCR beta chains on its list as cytomegalovirus-associated. Reports credit the classifier with highly specific, highly sensitive diagnosis of cytomegalovirus status.

Some clones are missing from TCRdb's copy, which holds only in-frame ones; the method was immunoSEQ multiplex PCR. Of approximately 170,000 clones detected, 85% appear once; the ten largest clones hold approximately 16%. Sequencing was carried out using PBMCs. The clonotype originates from a young man in good health and CMV-seropositive.

The CDR3 sequence: CSVEDLGGVGYGYTF. The CDR3 DNA is TGCAGCGTTGAAGATCTAGGGGGAGTAGGCTATGGCTACACCTTC. This chain links TRBV29-1 with TRBJ1-2; a possible D gene is TRBD1 (6 bases). There are 15 residues in the CDR3. The V gene lost 0 bases and the J gene lost 4 bases, with 15 bases spanning the gap. CDR1 is SQVTM and CDR2 is ANQGSEA in the germline V gene. The variable domain in full, completed from reference TRBV29-1 and TRBJ1-2, reads SAVISQKPSRDICQRGTSLTIQCQVDSQVTMMFWYRQQPGQSLTLIATANQGSEATYESGFVIDKFPISRPNLTFSTLTVSNMSPEDSSIYLCSVEDLGGVGYGYTFGSGTRLTVV.